This T cell receptor (beta chain) originates from a study of shared clonotypes between healthy human individuals. Here immunoSEQ multiplex PCR was the method, and the copy in TCRdb shows in-frame clones only, minus some. This table holds more than 1 million clones, about four fifths found once. Germline trimming cut 7 bases from V and 6 bases from J; bases unmatched to any gene: 11. This CDR3 contains 15 residues. CDR1 is MDHEN, CDR2 SYDVKM, per germline. The sequence was collected from a man aged 18-30 years in good health. Some clones in this sample may be carry-over from other donors' samples. V is TRBV28 and J is TRBJ1-1, with TRBD1 identical over 10 bases. Source material: memory CD4+ T cells from PBMCs. Subset in this sample: CD45RA-negative fraction. The CDR3 spells CASNQRGQGWAEAFF. The CDR3 nucleotides read TGTGCCAGCAACCAAAGGGGACAGGGGTGGGCTGAAGCTTTCTTT.